This paragraph reports one T cell receptor beta chain. The antigen is undetermined. The source of the sample is a study of siplizumab effects on memory and regulatory T cells. Study as a whole: At roughly 1 ug/mL of siplizumab or without drug, mixed lymphocyte reactions were set up in pairs.

A 37°C coculture lasting six to seven days was applied to the mixed lymphocyte reaction cells. Responder PBMCs were stained with CFSE, stimulator PBMCs were tagged with Violet Dye, and the populations were combined 1:1. General study points: Sequences below about 10^-5 frequency were poorly captured, and few alloreactive clones mapped to unstimulated subsets.

Sequencing used immunoSEQ multiplex PCR; TCRdb keeps in-frame clones, though not all of them. The sample shows about 13,000 clones, 40% of them seen only once. Trimming took 5 bases from V and 1 from J; bases not matched to a gene: 10. Germline CDR1 reads SEHNR; CDR2 reads FQNEAQ (reference sequence). The CDR3 is made up of 17 amino acids. The specimen was CFSE-low (dividing) CD8+ T cells sorted from an allogeneic mixed lymphocyte reaction. This sequence was found in a human donor in good health; the cells came from an allogeneic mixed lymphocyte reaction. This chain links TRBV7-9 with TRBJ1-2, with TRBD1 identical over 10 bases. The CDR3 DNA reads as TGTGCCAGCAGCCGCGCCGGGACAGGGGCTTTTAACTATGGCTACACCTTC. This sequence encodes CASSRAGTGAFNYGYTF.